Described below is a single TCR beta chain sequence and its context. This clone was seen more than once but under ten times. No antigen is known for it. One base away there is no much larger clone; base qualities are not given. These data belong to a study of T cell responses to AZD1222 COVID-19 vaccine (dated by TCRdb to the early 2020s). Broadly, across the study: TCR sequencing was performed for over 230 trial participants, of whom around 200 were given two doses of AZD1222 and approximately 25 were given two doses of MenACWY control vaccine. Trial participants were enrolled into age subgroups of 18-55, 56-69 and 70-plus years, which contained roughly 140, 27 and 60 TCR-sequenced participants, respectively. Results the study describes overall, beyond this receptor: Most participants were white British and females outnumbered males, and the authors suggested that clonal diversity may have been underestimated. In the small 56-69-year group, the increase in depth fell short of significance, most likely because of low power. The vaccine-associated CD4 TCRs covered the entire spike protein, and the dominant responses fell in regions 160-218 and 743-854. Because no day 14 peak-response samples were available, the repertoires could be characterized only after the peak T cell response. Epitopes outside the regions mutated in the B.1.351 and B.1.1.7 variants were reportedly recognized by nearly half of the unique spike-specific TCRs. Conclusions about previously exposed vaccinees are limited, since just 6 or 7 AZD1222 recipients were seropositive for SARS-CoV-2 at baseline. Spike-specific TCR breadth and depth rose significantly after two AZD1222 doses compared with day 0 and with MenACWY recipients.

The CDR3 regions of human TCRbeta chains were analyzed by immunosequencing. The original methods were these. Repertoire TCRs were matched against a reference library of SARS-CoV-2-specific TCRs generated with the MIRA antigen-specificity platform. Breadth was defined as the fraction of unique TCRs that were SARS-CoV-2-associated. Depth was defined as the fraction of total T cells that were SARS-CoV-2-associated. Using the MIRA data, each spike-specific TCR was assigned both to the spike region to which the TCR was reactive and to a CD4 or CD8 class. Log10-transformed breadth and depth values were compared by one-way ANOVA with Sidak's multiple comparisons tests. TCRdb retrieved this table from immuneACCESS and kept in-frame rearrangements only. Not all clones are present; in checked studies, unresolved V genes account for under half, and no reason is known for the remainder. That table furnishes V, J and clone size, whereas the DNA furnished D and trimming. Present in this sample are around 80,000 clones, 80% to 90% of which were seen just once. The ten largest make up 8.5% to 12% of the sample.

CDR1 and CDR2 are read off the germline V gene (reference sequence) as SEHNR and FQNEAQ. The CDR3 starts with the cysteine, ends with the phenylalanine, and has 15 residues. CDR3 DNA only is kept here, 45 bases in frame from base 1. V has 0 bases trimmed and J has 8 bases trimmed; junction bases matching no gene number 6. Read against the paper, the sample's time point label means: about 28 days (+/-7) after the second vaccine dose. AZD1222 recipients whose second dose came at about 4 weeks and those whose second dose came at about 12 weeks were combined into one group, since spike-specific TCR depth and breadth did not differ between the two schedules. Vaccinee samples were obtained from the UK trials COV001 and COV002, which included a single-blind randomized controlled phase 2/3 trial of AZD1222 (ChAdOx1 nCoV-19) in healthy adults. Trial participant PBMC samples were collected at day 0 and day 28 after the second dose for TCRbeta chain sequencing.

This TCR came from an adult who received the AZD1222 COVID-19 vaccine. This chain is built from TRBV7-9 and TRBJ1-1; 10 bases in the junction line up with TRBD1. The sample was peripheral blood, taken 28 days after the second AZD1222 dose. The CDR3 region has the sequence CASSLAGQGVVEAFF. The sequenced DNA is TGTGCCAGCAGCTTAGCCGGACAGGGGGTGGTCGAAGCTTTCTTT.